Reported below is one TCR beta chain. The antigen this receptor binds is unknown. No base quality information exists; no much larger clone differs at one position. Each sample was amplified as two independent genomic DNA replicates: approximately 450 ng for blood and about 1.4 ug for tumor or normal breast. TCRB sequencing of genomic DNA was carried out with the ImmunoSeq Intro kit according to the manufacturer's instructions. For absolute quantification, the approximately 32-cycle multiplex PCR included proprietary primers along with spike-in control sequences. Single-end 150-bp reads were used to sequence an 87-bp fragment spanning the CDR3 plus the flanking V and J genes. Seven samples, with two replicates for each sample, were multiplexed per lane of an Illumina MiSeq using version 3.0 chemistry. The study's processing was this. Raw data were processed with the vendor's proprietary pipeline, and both replicates were merged into a single result per sample. To define clonotypes, the study grouped productive rearrangements that shared the V-gene family, CDR3 amino acid sequence and J-gene segment. Clonality was computed as 1 minus the normalized Shannon entropy (Pielou evenness) of TCRB abundances. T cell density was estimated as total templates divided by the number of input cells, with the number of input cells inferred from the DNA input amount. Total repertoire diversity and clonality were estimated with Recon using default parameters. A clonotype was considered tumor-enriched if its abundance in tumor exceeded 0.1% and was at least 32-fold higher than its abundance in normal breast. Entries here come from immuneACCESS through TCRdb and include only in-frame sequences with V and J called. Some clones fail to appear in such tables; in the studies checked, an unresolved V gene covers under half of the shortfall, and the cause of the remainder is unknown. V, J and clone size are taken as reported in that table, and D and trimming were inferred from the DNA itself. This sample comprises 55,000 to 70,000 clones, around 80% of them detected only once. Approximately 4.5% of the sample comes from the top ten.

This sample was taken from a study of early stage breast cancer tumors (dated by TCRdb to about 2017). Regarding the complete study: Of the roughly 16 invasive breast tumors, about a dozen were found to be estrogen receptor-positive, progesterone receptor-positive and HER2-negative. Of the roughly 12 ER+/PR+/HER2- tumors, eight were classified as invasive ductal carcinomas and four as invasive lobular carcinomas. A read coverage of roughly 10-fold per sample was achieved on average. Across all samples, some 2.8 million templates representing roughly 1,100,000 unique clonotypes were detected.

General study outcomes and caveats: Because the cohort was small, a breakdown by tumor subtype could not be done. Bulk genomic DNA sequencing of unsorted cells missed chain pairing and functional markers such as CD4, CD8 and FOXP3. Tumors showed around 2.5-fold higher T cell density and higher clonality than adjacent normal breast tissue. Repertoires from blood and normal breast were more alike than repertoires from blood and tumor, and in about 85% of the 16 patients, comparing each tissue with blood separated tumor from normal. Enriched TCRB sequences shared across patients were mostly commonly generated sequences, unlikely to play an important role in the tumor microenvironment.

The study profiled bulk TCR beta-chain repertoires in matched peripheral blood, tumor and adjacent normal breast tissue taken from approximately 15 patients with early-stage breast cancer. Before surgery, roughly 4.5-11 mL of whole blood was collected into EDTA tubes and then processed within 2 hours. Peripheral blood mononuclear cells were isolated by Ficoll-Paque centrifugation in SepMate-50 tubes. PBMCs were cryopreserved in aliquots of about 1.7 to 4.5 million cells in roughly 90% FBS with around 10% DMSO and kept in liquid nitrogen. Genomic DNA was extracted with the Qiagen AllPrep DNA/RNA Mini kit. The clonotype originates from a person in their forties with breast cancer. Sequencing was performed on blood.

The sequenced DNA: TGTGCCAGCCACTTAGCGGGAGCAGATACGCAGTATTTT. Its protein product is CASHLAGADTQYF. The receptor chain draws on TRBV5-4 and TRBJ2-3; the junction holds 9 bases that match TRBD2. Taken from cysteine to phenylalanine, the CDR3 has 13 residues. This entry keeps only the CDR3 DNA: 39 bases, framed from base 1. Via the germline V gene (reference sequence), CDR1 is SGHNT and CDR2 YYREEE. Germline trimming: 7 bases from V, 4 bases from J; junction bases outside gene matches: 4.